This paragraph reports one T cell receptor (beta chain). The protocol was immunoSEQ multiplex PCR, while the TCRdb copy is restricted to in-frame clones and leaves out a portion. Of about 140,000 clones listed, 86% were seen once; the top ten hold around 4.2%. The data are from a study of blood T cell repertoires in COVID-19. CDR1 and CDR2 from the germline V gene are MNHEY and SVGAGI. V dropped 6 bases and J dropped 1; count of bases not matched to a gene: 3. CDR3 length: 15 residues. Sequencing input: PBMCs or T cells enriched from blood (not recorded which). This TCR derives from a man aged 45-60 years who had recovered from COVID-19. The chain joins TRBV6-5 to TRBJ2-2; 9 bases map to TRBD2. The CDR3 sequence is CASRIAGVNTGELFF. DNA of the CDR3: TGTGCCAGCAGAATAGCGGGAGTGAACACCGGGGAGCTGTTTTTT.